The rows below give T cell receptor beta chains drawn from one sample of a study of blood T cell repertoires in COVID-19. Repertoires were generated with immunoSEQ multiplex PCR, while TCRdb's copy carries only in-frame clones and drops some. The table lists about 430,000 clones, 88% of them singletons. The sequenced sample consisted of PBMCs or T cells enriched from blood (not recorded which). These receptor sequences come from a woman aged 30 to 39 with acute COVID-19. Each CDR3 is given with its conserved first and last residue. D genes are given only for firm matches. Clone size is stated in some rows and not others, as once, few, many or a class when expanded.

CDR3nt | CDR3aa | abundance | j_gene | d_gene | v_gene
TGTGCCAGTAGTACCGTTACGACAGGCATTAATGAAAAACTGTTTTTT | CASSTVTTGINEKLFF | once | TRBJ1-4 | - | TRBV19
TGTGCCAGCAGCTTGGACCCGGGACTAGCTTACAATGAGCAGTTCTTC | CASSLDPGLAYNEQFF | - | TRBJ2-1 | TRBD2 | TRBV11-2
TGTGCCAGCTCACCCCGAGGGACAGCTAATTCACCCCTCCACTTT | CASSPRGTANSPLHF | - | TRBJ1-6 | TRBD1 | TRBV18
TGCGCCAGCAGTGATGGGGACACTAGCACAGATACGCAGTATTTT | CASSDGDTSTDTQYF | - | TRBJ2-3 | - | TRBV10-1
TGCAGTGCTAGAGTTCCATATGGCTACACCTTC | CSARVPYGYTF | - | TRBJ1-2 | - | TRBV20-1
TGTGCCAGCAGCAGGGGGCTCTCAACTAATGAAAAACTGTTTTTT | CASSRGLSTNEKLFF | - | TRBJ1-4 | TRBD1 | TRBV2
TGTGCCAGTAGTATATACCGGGGTCTCGGGTACGAGCAGTACTTC | CASSIYRGLGYEQYF | few | TRBJ2-7 | - | TRBV19
TGTGCCAGCAGTCCACAGGGGAGGAGCAATCAGCCCCAGCATTTT | CASSPQGRSNQPQHF | - | TRBJ1-5 | TRBD1 | TRBV28
TGTGCCACCAGTGATTCTCATGAGCAGTTCTTC | CATSDSHEQFF | - | TRBJ2-1 | - | TRBV24-1
TGTGCCACCAGTCCTGAGGGAGGATTTAATGAAAAACTGTTTTTT | CATSPEGGFNEKLFF | - | TRBJ1-4 | - | TRBV15
TGTGCCAGCAGCTTATCCTTCGGGGTAGCCGATACGCAGTATTTT | CASSLSFGVADTQYF | - | TRBJ2-3 | - | TRBV13
TGTGCCAGCAGCCCCCAGACAGGTTACTACAATGAGCAGTTCTTC | CASSPQTGYYNEQFF | - | TRBJ2-1 | - | TRBV7-3
TGTGCCAGCAGCCAAAACAGGGTTCACCGGGATGGCTACACCTTC | CASSQNRVHRDGYTF | - | TRBJ1-2 | - | TRBV3-1/TRBV3-2
TGCGCCAGCAGCTTACGACTAGCGGGGGGGCCCGACTCCTACGAGCAGTACTTC | CASSLRLAGGPDSYEQYF | - | TRBJ2-7 | TRBD2 | TRBV5-1
TGCGCCAGCAGTCAGGGAGCGGGGGGGCCCGTAGATACGCAGTATTTT | CASSQGAGGPVDTQYF | - | TRBJ2-3 | TRBD2 | TRBV4-1